A single sample gave rise to the 29 T cell receptor beta chains below, sequenced in a study of T cells in Graves' hyperthyroidism and ophthalmopathy. There were TCR beta CDR3 regions amplified from RNA transcripts. TCR CDR3 regions were first amplified by RT-PCR with HTBI primers. TCRdb passed the multiplex PCR reads through MiXCR, listing each CDR3 protein once. The data contain hundreds of thousands of distinct CDR3 sequences, approximately 14% of them singletons. Source material: blood. The receptor set was obtained from a woman aged 30 to 39 with Graves' hyperthyroidism.

This clonotype was picked up many times. The J gene is TRBJ1-1, the V gene TRBV7-2; D might be TRBD1 (5 bases). The CDR3 has 15 amino acids. Trimming left V 1 base short and J 1 base short, with 10 bases between. Germline V gene sequence: CDR1 SGHTA, CDR2 FQGNSA. The CDR3 here is CASSLEGRQNTEAFF. DNA of the CDR3: TGTGCCAGCAGCTTAGAGGGGAGACAGAACACTGAAGCTTTCTTT.

This clonotype came up many times. The rearrangement links TRBV6-2 or TRBV6-3 to TRBJ2-3; D uncertain. V was cut by 7 bases and J by 2 bases, with 16 bases left in between. CDR3 size: 15 residues. Per the germline V gene, CDR1 is MNHEY and CDR2 is SVGEGT. CDR3 sequence: CASTYTARSTDTQYF. The CDR3 DNA reads as TGTGCCAGCACCTACACGGCTAGATCCACAGATACGCAGTATTTT.

This clonotype has only a few counts. The DNA for the CDR3 is TGTGCCAGGGGTTCGGACCTTACCTCAGAGCAGTACTTC. Encoded protein: CARGSDLTSEQYF. The chain recombines TRBV28 with TRBJ2-7; D unresolved. Trimming took off 9 bases at V and 7 bases at J, with 19 bases between the two ends. Germline V CDR1 and CDR2: MDHEN, SYDVKM. The CDR3 runs to 13 residues.

This sequence joins TRBV20-1 and TRBJ2-3; TRBD2 matches at 14 bases. The CDR3 consists of 20 residues. Germline CDR1 is DFQATT and CDR2 is SNEGSKA (reference sequence). Losses at the gene ends were 1 base for V and 6 bases for J; bases not matched to a gene: 18. CDR3 protein: CSARGLAGGPRPVRVDTQYF. The CDR3 region has the DNA TGCAGTGCTAGAGGACTAGCGGGAGGGCCGAGGCCGGTAAGGGTGGATACGCAGTATTTT.

Of note for this clonotype: One base away lies a much larger clone, so this may be a sequencing read error. This rearrangement joins TRBV12-3 or TRBV12-4 to TRBJ2-7; tentative D call: TRBD2 (6 bases). The CDR3 consists of 14 residues. In DNA form, the CDR3 reads TGTGTCAGCAGTTCCCATAGCGGTGCCTACGAGCAGTACTTC. It is translated as CVSSSHSGAYEQYF.

The chain joins TRBV6-2 or TRBV6-3 to TRBJ2-7, with 7 bases aligning to TRBD2. The V segment lost 6 bases and the J segment 4 bases; nucleotides outside the gene matches: 15. The CDR3 spans 16 residues. Germline V gives CDR1 MNHEY, CDR2 SVGEGT. CDR3 bases: TGTGCCAGCAGGCGCCCTGGGGCTAGCGGAAATTACGAGCAGTACTTC. Translation: CASRRPGASGNYEQYF.

This clonotype occurred many times. The V and J genes are TRBV30 and TRBJ2-7, with TRBD2 as a possible D gene (7 bases). Trimming stripped 0 bases from V and 4 bases from J, with 16 bases between. The CDR3 consists of 15 residues. Germline-derived CDR1 and CDR2 are GTSNPN and SVGIG (reference sequence). CDR3 region: CAWSVGGRATYEQYF. CDR3 sequence (DNA): TGTGCCTGGAGTGTAGGGGGGAGGGCCACGTACGAGCAGTACTTC.

CDR3 nucleotide sequence: TGCAGTGCTAGGGCGGACAGGCGCTATGGCTACACCTTC. Amino acids: CSARADRRYGYTF. The chain is built from TRBV20-1 and TRBJ1-2; 7 bases align to TRBD1. In germline, CDR1 is DFQATT, CDR2 SNEGSKA (reference sequence). This CDR3 comprises 13 residues. Germline trimming cut 3 bases from V and 4 bases from J; bases unmatched to any gene: 5.

The sample holds a few counts of this clonotype. This chain links TRBV7-2 with TRBJ2-7; 7 bases fit TRBD2. The CDR3 runs 15 residues. CDR1 is SGHTA, CDR2 FQGNSA, per germline. V shed 1 base and J 4 bases; nucleotides not matched to a gene: 7. CDR3 amino acids: CASSLDPSGTYEQYF. The CDR3 nucleotides read TGTGCCAGCAGCTTAGACCCCAGCGGGACTTACGAGCAGTACTTC.

This clonotype was counted a few times. This chain joins TRBV30 and TRBJ1-1; D is undetermined. The ends were cut back, 0 bases at V and 2 bases at J, with 7 bases in the middle. This CDR3 has 13 residues. Germline V gene sequence: CDR1 GTSNPN, CDR2 SVGIG (reference sequence). CDR3 DNA sequence: TGTGCCTGGAGTGTACATACCAACACTGAAGCTTTCTTT. The encoded protein is CAWSVHTNTEAFF.

The sample holds many counts of this clonotype. The CDR3 loop reads CASSPGQNYGYTF. The CDR3 DNA reads TGTGCCAGCAGCCCGGGACAGAACTATGGCTACACCTTC. V and J are TRBV7-2 and TRBJ1-2; 7 nucleotides agree with TRBD1. V was pared by 5 bases and J by 2 bases, with 2 bases of the junction left unmatched. Germline values: CDR1 SGHTA, CDR2 FQGNSA. There are 13 residues in the CDR3.

This clonotype was detected ten times or more. The chain carries TRBV2 and TRBJ1-2; TRBD1 might be the D (6 bases). V was cut by 2 bases and J by 7 bases, with 14 bases left in between. CDR1 is SNHLY, CDR2 FYNNEI, per germline. The CDR3 loop spans 14 amino acids. CDR3 sequence (DNA): TGTGCCAGCAGTGAAACCGGGGGGCCTCCTGGCTACACCTTC. It encodes CASSETGGPPGYTF.

A few counts support this clonotype. The chain joins TRBV9 to TRBJ2-1; D perhaps matches TRBD1 (6 bases). Germline V gene data show CDR1 as SGDLS and CDR2 as YYNGEE. CDR3 size: 15 residues. V dropped 3 bases and J dropped 2 bases, with 12 bases sitting between them. The CDR3 here is CASSGRTAPYNEQFF. The CDR3 DNA reads TGTGCCAGCAGCGGCCGGACAGCCCCCTACAATGAGCAGTTCTTC. The complete variable domain, with remaining parts taken from reference TRBV9 and TRBJ2-1, reads DSGVTQTPKHLITATGQRVTLRCSPRSGDLSVYWYQQSLDQGLQFLIQYYNGEERAKGNILERFSAQQFPDLHSELNLSSLELGDSALYFCASSGRTAPYNEQFFGPGTRLTVL.

The count of this clonotype is one. The V and J genes are TRBV7-2 and TRBJ2-5; 11 nucleotides match TRBD2. The CDR3 totals 14 residues. Germline lookup yields CDR1 SGHTA and CDR2 FQGNSA. V trimming: 8 bases; J trimming: 5 bases; junction bases outside the gene matches: 7. The CDR3 loop reads CASQLAGGLETQYF. CDR3 sequence (DNA): TGTGCCAGCCAGCTAGCGGGAGGTCTTGAGACCCAGTACTTC.

This clonotype was seen many times. The J gene is TRBJ1-5, the V gene TRBV28; 7 positions agree with TRBD1. With V trimmed by 5 bases and J by 3 bases, 7 bases remained unmatched. CDR3 length: 15 amino acids. Germline values: CDR1 MDHEN, CDR2 SYDVKM. CDR3 sequence reads: CASSPPGQYNQPQHF. The CDR3 bases are TGTGCCAGCAGTCCTCCGGGACAGTACAATCAGCCCCAGCATTTT. The full variable domain, its missing parts supplied by reference TRBV28 and TRBJ1-5, is DVKVTQSSRYLVKRTGEKVFLECVQDMDHENMFWYRQDPGLGLRLIYFSYDVKMKEKGDIPEGYSVSREKKERFSLILESASTNQTSMYLCASSPPGQYNQPQHFGDGTRLSIL.

The V and J genes are TRBV30 and TRBJ1-3, with 8 bases fitting TRBD1. Looked up from germline, CDR1 is GTSNPN and CDR2 is SVGIG (reference sequence). Losses at the gene ends were 4 bases for V and 5 bases for J; bases not matched to a gene: 10. The CDR3 spans 15 residues. The CDR3 coding sequence is TGTGCCTGGACTACCACCCAGGGGGCACGAAACACCATATATTTT. This sequence encodes CAWTTTQGARNTIYF.

This clonotype occurred many times. V and J are TRBV20-1 and TRBJ2-3; D perhaps matches TRBD2 (5 bases). The CDR3 has 13 amino acids. Per germline, CDR1 DFQATT and CDR2 SNEGSKA (reference sequence). The V gene lost 5 bases and the J gene lost 0 bases, with 9 bases spanning the gap. The chain's CDR3 is CSALSDSTDTQYF. The CDR3 nucleotides read TGCAGTGCTCTTAGCGATAGCACAGATACGCAGTATTTT.

The sample holds a few counts of this clonotype. The rearrangement joins TRBV12-3 or TRBV12-4 to TRBJ1-4, with D possibly being TRBD1 (6 bases). This CDR3 comprises 17 residues. V was pared by 6 bases and J by 8 bases, with 25 bases between. In DNA, the CDR3 is TGTGCCAGCAGCCCGACGCCTCCCCCAGCAGGGGAAGAAAAACTGTTTTTT. Translating it yields CASSPTPPPAGEEKLFF.

This clonotype was picked up many times. This sequence joins TRBV6-2 or TRBV6-3 and TRBJ2-5; no firm D call. Deletions cut 6 bases from V and 2 bases from J, with 10 bases between. Germline V gene sequence: CDR1 MNHEY, CDR2 SVGEGT. CDR3 length: 13 residues. CDR3 in DNA: TGTGCCAGCAGCGACACGTCGCAAGAGACCCAGTACTTC. It encodes CASSDTSQETQYF.

This sequence joins TRBV30 and TRBJ1-6; D unresolved. This CDR3 has 14 residues. Per the germline V gene, CDR1 is GTSNPN and CDR2 is SVGIG (reference sequence). V was shortened by 2 bases and J by 6 bases, with 11 bases between the two germline ends. For the CDR3, the DNA is TGTGCCTGGAGTATGTTTCGGGGTAATTCACCCCTCCACTTT. Translation: CAWSMFRGNSPLHF.

This clonotype appeared many times. The chain joins TRBV20-1 to TRBJ2-5; TRBD1 is a possible D gene (6 bases). The CDR3 sequence is 13 residues long. Germline CDR1 reads DFQATT; CDR2 reads SNEGSKA (reference sequence). The V gene lost 5 bases and the J gene lost 5 bases, with 15 bases spanning the gap. CDR3 bases: TGCAGTGCTGAGAAGGGGGTTGAGGAGACCCAGTACTTC. Protein: CSAEKGVEETQYF.

This clonotype was seen ten or more times. This CDR3 reads CASSTDGTWDYGYTF. DNA of the CDR3: TGTGCCAGCAGCACGGACGGAACTTGGGACTATGGCTACACCTTC. The chain has TRBV7-2 and TRBJ1-2; no reliable D call. Trimming removed 5 bases from V and 3 bases from J, with 16 bases in between. Germline V CDR1 and CDR2: SGHTA, FQGNSA. The CDR3 has 15 residues. The variable domain in full, with the rest retrieved from reference TRBV7-2 and TRBJ1-2, is GAGVSQSPSNKVTEKGKDVELRCDPISGHTALYWYRQSLGQGLEFLIYFQGNSAPDKSGLPSDRFSAERTGGSVSTLTIQRTQQEDSAVYLCASSTDGTWDYGYTFGSGTRLTVV.

This clonotype was detected ten times or more. The rearrangement links TRBV12-3 or TRBV12-4 to TRBJ2-1; 9 bases align to TRBD2. V shed 5 bases and J 7 bases; nucleotides not matched to a gene: 6. The CDR3 consists of 14 residues. CDR3 nucleotides: TGTGCCAGCAGTAATAGCGGGAGTACGAATGAGCAGTTCTTC. Protein sequence: CASSNSGSTNEQFF.

This clonotype appeared many times. J is TRBJ1-1 and V is TRBV12-3 or TRBV12-4; D is unclear. V was clipped by 7 bases and J by 5 bases, with 14 bases between them. The CDR3 contains 13 residues. This CDR3 is CASILGPGTEAFF. DNA of the CDR3: TGTGCCAGCATCCTAGGCCCCGGGACTGAAGCTTTCTTT.

The rearrangement uses TRBV7-8 and TRBJ1-1; D gene uncertain. CDR1 SGHVS and CDR2 FQNEAQ come from the germline V gene. This CDR3 spans 15 amino acids. Trimming shortened V by 3 bases and J by 1 base, and 12 bases separated the two germline ends. The CDR3 DNA reads as TGTGCCAGCAGCTTGAGACGGTGGGCGAACACTGAAGCTTTCTTT. Its protein is CASSLRRWANTEAFF.

The chain has TRBV7-2 and TRBJ2-7; 9 bases align to TRBD1. From germline, CDR1 is SGHTA and CDR2 FQGNSA. V was clipped by 6 bases and J by 2 bases; unmatched bases: 2. The CDR3 sequence is 13 residues long. The CDR3 DNA reads as TGTGCCAGCAGGAACAGGGGGCCCTACGAGCAGTACTTC. Translating it yields CASRNRGPYEQYF.

This clonotype was seen ten or more times. The J gene is TRBJ2-7, the V gene TRBV6-1, with a possible D match to TRBD2 (6 bases). The CDR3 runs 13 residues. With 6 bases removed from V and 5 bases from J, the gap between germline ends came to 14 bases. CDR1 and CDR2 (germline): MNHNS, SASEGT. Here the CDR3 reads CASRGTWAHEQYF. The CDR3 DNA sequence: TGTGCCAGCAGGGGGACTTGGGCCCACGAGCAGTACTTC.

The genes are TRBV5-1 and TRBJ1-3; 7 positions match TRBD1. J gave up 4 bases and V 4 bases, and 5 bases lay outside the gene matches. Germline V gene sequence: CDR1 SGHRS, CDR2 YFSETQ. The CDR3 extends over 14 amino acids. The CDR3 here is CASSPQGVGNTIYF. The CDR3 DNA sequence: TGCGCCAGCAGCCCGCAGGGGGTCGGAAACACCATATATTTT.

This clonotype was seen ten or more times. The rearrangement links TRBV28 to TRBJ2-1; TRBD2 agrees at 7 bases. CDR1 MDHEN and CDR2 SYDVKM come from the germline V gene. Trimming cost V 6 bases and J 2 bases; bases outside gene matches: 10. The CDR3 loop spans 16 amino acids. The CDR3 is CASRPAGGRAYNEQFF. The CDR3 DNA reads TGTGCCAGCAGGCCGGCGGGTGGGAGGGCCTACAATGAGCAGTTCTTC. Looking up the rest from reference TRBV28 and TRBJ2-1 gives the full variable domain: DVKVTQSSRYLVKRTGEKVFLECVQDMDHENMFWYRQDPGLGLRLIYFSYDVKMKEKGDIPEGYSVSREKKERFSLILESASTNQTSMYLCASRPAGGRAYNEQFFGPGTRLTVL.